These 17 T cell receptor beta chains share one sample of origin, sequenced in a study of shared clonotypes between healthy human individuals. Sequencing was performed with immunoSEQ multiplex PCR; in TCRdb, only in-frame clones are kept and a portion is missing. Found here are 650,000 to 700,000 clones, roughly 88% of them singletons; the top ten hold less than 40%. Sequencing used memory CD8+ T cells from PBMCs. Subset defined: CD45RO+ cells pooled with CCR7-negative TemRA cells. The receptors derive from a man aged 18 to 30 in good health. Some clones in this sample may be carry-over from other donors' samples.

Here the CDR3 reads CASSEAPGQSYGYTF. In DNA, the CDR3 is TGTGCCAGCAGTGAAGCCCCGGGACAGAGCTATGGCTACACCTTC. The rearrangement links TRBV6-1 to TRBJ1-2; 7 bases are a match to TRBD1. The germline V gene encodes CDR1 MNHNS and CDR2 SASEGT. The CDR3 length is 15 residues. V lost 0 bases to trimming and J lost 4 bases; unmatched junction nucleotides: 5.

The chain employs TRBV5-4 and TRBJ2-7; D is perhaps TRBD2 (5 bases). Germline V lookup: CDR1 SGHNT, CDR2 YYREEE (reference sequence). The CDR3 is 14 amino acids. Trimming left V 0 bases short and J 0 bases short, with 7 bases between. In nucleotides, the CDR3 is TGTGCCAGCAGCTTGGGTGGGAGCTCCTACGAGCAGTACTTC. It codes for CASSLGGSSYEQYF.

The CDR3 nucleotides read TGTGCCAGCAGTTTCAGTGTCGGAAACACTGAAGCTTTCTTT. Amino acids: CASSFSVGNTEAFF. This chain uses TRBV28 with TRBJ1-1; D gene unclear. In germline, CDR1 is MDHEN, CDR2 SYDVKM. The CDR3 is 14 amino acids. Trimming removed 3 bases at V and 2 bases at J, with 10 bases between.

This chain links TRBV15 with TRBJ2-2; D uncertain. The CDR3 has 14 amino acids. Germline V CDR1 and CDR2: LNHNV, YYDKDF (reference sequence). Trimming shortened V by 5 bases and J by 10 bases, and 17 bases separated the two germline ends. The CDR3 DNA sequence: TGTGCCACCAGCGGCGGTAGATTTGCTTTGGAGCTGTTTTTT. It encodes CATSGGRFALELFF.

The V and J genes are TRBV28 and TRBJ2-3; 7 bases are a match to TRBD1. J gave up 0 bases and V 4 bases, and 7 bases lay outside the gene matches. The CDR3 is 16 amino acids. The germline V gene has CDR1 MDHEN and CDR2 SYDVKM. The CDR3 sequence is CASSSTGPSSTDTQYF. DNA of the CDR3: TGTGCCAGCAGTTCGACAGGGCCCAGCAGCACAGATACGCAGTATTTT.

The chain combines TRBV11-2 with TRBJ1-1, with TRBD1 identical over 8 bases. After removal of 4 bases from V and 3 bases from J, the junction contained 10 bases not matched to a gene. Per the germline V gene, CDR1 is SGHAT and CDR2 is FQNNGV. The CDR3 is 16 amino acids. CDR3 DNA sequence: TGTGCCAGCAGCTCCCGGACAGGGCCCCTTGACACTGAAGCTTTCTTT. This translates into CASSSRTGPLDTEAFF.

This chain joins TRBV4-1 and TRBJ1-2, with a tentative D call TRBD1 (5 bases). Germline loops: CDR1 MGHRA, CDR2 YSYEKL. CDR3 length: 14 amino acids. Trimming removed 1 base from V and 4 bases from J, with 10 bases in between. CDR3 in DNA: TGCGCCAGCAGCCAAGTTCCAGGGCTCTATGGCTACACCTTC. Translating gives CASSQVPGLYGYTF.

The table lists this clone with a count of one. This chain uses TRBV28 with TRBJ1-4; unclear D gene. The CDR3 spans 15 residues. V was pared by 4 bases and J by 7 bases, with 16 bases between. The V gene's germline CDR1 is MDHEN and CDR2 SYDVKM. The CDR3 DNA sequence: TGTGCCAGCAGTTCTCTGTTCCTACTCGGTGAAAAACTGTTTTTT. Translated: CASSSLFLLGEKLFF.

Comments on this clone: Other DNA sequences from this sample encode an identical CDR3 as well. The chain employs TRBV9 and TRBJ2-1; D ambiguous. This CDR3 is 13 amino acids long. Trimming left V 0 bases short and J 5 bases short, with 6 bases between. Germline CDR1 and CDR2: SGDLS and YYNGEE. The CDR3 protein is CASSVGLNNEQFF. CDR3 in DNA: TGTGCCAGCAGCGTAGGCCTAAACAATGAGCAGTTCTTC.

This sequence joins TRBV5-4 and TRBJ1-2; D gene ambiguous. Looked up from germline, CDR1 is SGHNT and CDR2 is YYREEE (reference sequence). The CDR3 totals 14 residues. V was trimmed by 0 bases and J by 7 bases, leaving 13 bases between them. The CDR3 protein is CASSLEGGFGGYTF. CDR3 DNA: TGTGCCAGCAGCTTGGAGGGCGGATTCGGTGGCTACACCTTC.

The V gene is TRBV19, the J gene TRBJ1-1; D ambiguous. Trimming cost V 0 bases and J 5 bases, with 7 bases left between them. Germline V CDR1 and CDR2: LNHDA, SQIVND (reference sequence). The CDR3 loop spans 13 amino acids. DNA of the CDR3: TGTGCCAGTAGTATAGATCGCTGGACTGAAGCTTTCTTT. Amino acid sequence: CASSIDRWTEAFF. The full variable domain, rest sourced from reference TRBV19 and TRBJ1-1, is DGGITQSPKYLFRKEGQNVTLSCEQNLNHDAMYWYRQDPGQGLRLIYYSQIVNDFQKGDIAEGYSVSREKKESFPLTVTSAQKNPTAFYLCASSIDRWTEAFFGQGTRLTVV.

The gene calls are TRBV6-6 and TRBJ2-1; 8 bases are a match to TRBD2. V gave up 8 bases and J gave up 1 base; unmatched junction bases: 4. Per the germline V gene, CDR1 is MNHNY and CDR2 is SVGAGI (reference sequence). The CDR3 extends over 14 amino acids. The CDR3 region has the DNA TGTGCCAGCTCCGGGACTAGGTCCTACAATGAGCAGTTCTTC. As protein: CASSGTRSYNEQFF.

The CDR3 region has the DNA TGTGCCAGCAGCCCGCCGGGACAGGGTACCCACGAGCAGTACTTC. This translates into CASSPPGQGTHEQYF. The gene calls are TRBV5-4 and TRBJ2-7, with 9 bases fitting TRBD1. V was clipped by 4 bases and J by 5 bases; unmatched bases: 10. This CDR3 is 15 amino acids long. Per the germline V gene, CDR1 is SGHNT and CDR2 is YYREEE (reference sequence).

The V and J genes are TRBV25-1 and TRBJ2-7, with TRBD1 matching over 12 bases. In germline, CDR1 is MGHDK, CDR2 SYGVNS. Trimming cost V 6 bases and J 7 bases; bases outside gene matches: 4. The length of the CDR3 is 13 residues. The CDR3 sequence: CASRGQGAWEQYF. The CDR3 DNA reads TGTGCCAGCAGGGGACAGGGGGCGTGGGAGCAGTACTTC.

Notes on this clone: The sample carries other DNA sequences with the same CDR3. V gene TRBV27 combines with J gene TRBJ1-5, with 7 positions matching TRBD1. After removal of 1 base from V and 7 bases from J, the junction contained 4 bases not matched to a gene. The CDR3 is 14 residues long. Germline CDR1 MNHEY, CDR2 SMNVEV (reference sequence). CDR3 sequence: CASSLLAGGQPQHF. The CDR3 DNA reads as TGTGCCAGCAGTTTATTGGCAGGGGGACAGCCCCAGCATTTT.

This chain links TRBV4-3 with TRBJ2-2; D not resolved. V was cut by 6 bases and J by 3 bases, with 11 bases left in between. The CDR3 length is 14 residues. Germline assignment: CDR1 LGHNA and CDR2 YSLEER. CDR3 loop: CASRHDRDTGELFF. The CDR3 nucleotides read TGCGCCAGCAGACATGACCGGGACACCGGGGAGCTGTTTTTT.

V gene TRBV4-3 combines with J gene TRBJ1-6; TRBD1 is a possible D gene (5 bases). Trimming removed 0 bases from V and 10 bases from J, with 25 bases in between. Germline CDR1 is LGHNA and CDR2 is YSLEER. The CDR3 is made up of 19 amino acids. CDR3 sequence (DNA): TGCGCCAGCAGCCAAGAAGGCGCGGCGACGGGCCGCTGGGGGTCACCCCTCCACTTT. This codes for CASSQEGAATGRWGSPLHF.